This T cell receptor beta chain was recorded in a study of chemoradiotherapy in HPV16-positive cancers. Overall study context: Candidate HPV-specific clones and shared TCR motifs came from two HPV16-positive patients. Overall study findings and caveats: HPV-specific T cells were functionally defined from only a couple of HPV16-positive patients. Candidate HPV-specific clones and E7-related TCR motifs grew in tumor during treatment.

Worth noting for this clone: Its antigen is unknown.

Only in-frame clones appear in the TCRdb table, and some are missing; sequencing was by immunoSEQ multiplex PCR. Found here are about 15,000 clones, roughly nine tenths of them singletons; the top ten hold roughly 4.5%. This CDR3 spans 14 amino acids. V trimming: 4 bases; J trimming: 6 bases; junction bases outside the gene matches: 7. Germline V gene lookup returns CDR1 SGHRS and CDR2 YFSETQ. Repertoires were sampled repeatedly during chemoradiotherapy. V gene TRBV5-1 combines with J gene TRBJ2-7, with 10 bases identical to TRBD1. The material was tumor tissue, obtained from a patient who underwent chemoradiotherapy. The receptor's source is a human donor with HPV-associated anogenital cancer. CDR3 DNA sequence: TGCGCCAGCAGCCCAGGGACAGGGGAGGGCGAGCAGTACTTC. It yields the protein CASSPGTGEGEQYF. Combining the CDR3 with reference TRBV5-1 and TRBJ2-7 gives the whole variable domain KAGVTQTPRYLIKTRGQQVTLSCSPISGHRSVSWYQQTPGQGLQFLFEYFSETQRNKGNFPGRFSGRQFSNSRSEMNVSTLELGDSALYLCASSPGTGEGEQYFGPGTRLTVT.